The T cell receptor (beta chain) described here comes from a study of long-term antiretroviral therapy in people with HIV. Survey-level immunoSEQ v3.0 assays were run. Repertoires were generated with immunoSEQ multiplex PCR, while TCRdb's copy carries only in-frame clones and drops some. The table includes around 23,000 clones, roughly 82% detected once. The CDR3 has 15 amino acids. Unmatched junction bases numbered 7, after V lost 7 bases and J lost 4 bases. Germline CDR1 is LNHDA and CDR2 is SQIVND (reference sequence). The material was unsorted PBMCs, obtained 0.3 years after starting antiretroviral therapy. The chain is built from TRBV19 and TRBJ2-6; 7 bases align to TRBD1. The TCR sequence derives from a man aged 50-59 years with HIV. The CDR3 region has the DNA TGTGCCAGTACCCCAGACAGGGAAGGGGCCAACGTCCTGACTTTC. This translates into CASTPDREGANVLTF.